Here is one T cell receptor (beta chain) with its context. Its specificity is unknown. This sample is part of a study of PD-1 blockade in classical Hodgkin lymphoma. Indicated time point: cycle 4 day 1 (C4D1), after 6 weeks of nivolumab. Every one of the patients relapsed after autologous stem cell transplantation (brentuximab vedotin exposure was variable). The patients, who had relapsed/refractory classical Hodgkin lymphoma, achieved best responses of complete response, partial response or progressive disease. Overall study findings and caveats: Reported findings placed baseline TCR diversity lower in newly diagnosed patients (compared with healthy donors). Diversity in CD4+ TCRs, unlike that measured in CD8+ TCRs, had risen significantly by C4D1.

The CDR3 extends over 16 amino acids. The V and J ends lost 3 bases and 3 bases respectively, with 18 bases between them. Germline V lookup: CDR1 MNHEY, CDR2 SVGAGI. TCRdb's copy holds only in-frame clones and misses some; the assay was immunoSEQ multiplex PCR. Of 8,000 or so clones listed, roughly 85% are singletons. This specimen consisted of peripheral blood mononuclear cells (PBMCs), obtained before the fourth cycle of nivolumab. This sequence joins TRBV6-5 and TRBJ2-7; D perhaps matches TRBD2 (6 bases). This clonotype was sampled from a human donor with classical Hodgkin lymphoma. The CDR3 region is CASSYVGASAGYEQYF. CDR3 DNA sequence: TGTGCCAGCAGTTATGTCGGGGCTAGCGCAGGCTACGAGCAGTACTTC.